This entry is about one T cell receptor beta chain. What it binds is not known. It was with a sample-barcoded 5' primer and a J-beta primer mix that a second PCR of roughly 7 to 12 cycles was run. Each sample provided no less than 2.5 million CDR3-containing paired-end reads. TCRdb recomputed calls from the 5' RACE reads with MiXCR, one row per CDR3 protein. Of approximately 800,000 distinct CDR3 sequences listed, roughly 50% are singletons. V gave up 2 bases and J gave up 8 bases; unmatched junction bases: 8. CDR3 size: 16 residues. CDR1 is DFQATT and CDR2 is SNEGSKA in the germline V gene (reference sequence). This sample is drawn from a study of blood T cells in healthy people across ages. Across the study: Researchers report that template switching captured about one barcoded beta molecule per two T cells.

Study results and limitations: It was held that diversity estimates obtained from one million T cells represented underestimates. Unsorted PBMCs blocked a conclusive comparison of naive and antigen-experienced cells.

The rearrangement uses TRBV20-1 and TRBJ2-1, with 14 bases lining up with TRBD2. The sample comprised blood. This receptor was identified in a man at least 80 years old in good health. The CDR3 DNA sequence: TGCAGTGCTAGATCTCCGACTAGCGGGAGGGTATATGAGCAGTTCTTC. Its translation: CSARSPTSGRVYEQFF.